Below are 15 T cell receptor beta chains sequenced from a single sample in a study of cytomegalovirus exposure and HLA in healthy donors. The primer mix had 60 Vbeta and 13 Jbeta primers. Assay used: immunoSEQ multiplex PCR; TCRdb lists only in-frame clones, some missing. The sample gives roughly 100,000 clones, over 70% of which show up once; less than 3.5% is in the top ten. The specimen was PBMCs. These receptors all stem from a female donor in good health and CMV-seronegative.

This chain joins TRBV29-1 and TRBJ2-3; 11 bases agree with TRBD2. V trimming: 7 bases; J trimming: 0 bases; junction bases outside the gene matches: 3. The CDR3 consists of 14 residues. Germline V lookup: CDR1 SQVTM, CDR2 ANQGSEA. The CDR3, as DNA: TGCAGCGCTAGACTAGCGGGGAGCACAGATACGCAGTATTTT. Translation gives CSARLAGSTDTQYF.

The chain couples TRBV9 to TRBJ2-2; D is undetermined. This CDR3 spans 14 amino acids. V lost 0 bases and J lost 7, with 10 bases in between. Per the germline V gene, CDR1 is SGDLS and CDR2 is YYNGEE. CDR3: CASSVEFALGELFF. CDR3 bases: TGTGCCAGCAGCGTAGAATTTGCACTCGGGGAGCTGTTTTTT.

CDR3 amino acids: CASSVEGSETQYF. CDR3 coding DNA: TGTGCCAGCAGCGTAGAAGGGAGTGAGACCCAGTACTTC. The chain is built from TRBV9 and TRBJ2-5; TRBD2 is a possible D gene (5 bases). Germline V gene sequence: CDR1 SGDLS, CDR2 YYNGEE. Trimming removed 0 bases at V and 5 bases at J, with 8 bases between. This CDR3 has 13 amino acids.

This clone was seen only a few times. The chain joins TRBV10-3 to TRBJ2-4; TRBD1 agrees at 7 bases. The CDR3 spans 13 residues. Trimming took 4 bases from V and 6 from J; bases not matched to a gene: 3. Looked up from germline, CDR1 is ENHRY and CDR2 is SYGVKD. In DNA form, the CDR3 reads TGTGCCATCAGTGCACCAGGGGGAAACATTCAGTACTTC. Translating it yields CAISAPGGNIQYF.

This clone was seen a handful of times. V and J are TRBV18 and TRBJ2-6, with a possible D match to TRBD1 (5 bases). Trimming removed 6 bases from V and 0 bases from J, with 12 bases in between. CDR1 is KGHSH and CDR2 is LQKENI in the germline V gene. This CDR3 is built from 16 residues. The CDR3 bases are TGTGCCAGCTCCCCTCGACAGCTCTCTGGGGCCAACGTCCTGACTTTC. Amino acid sequence: CASSPRQLSGANVLTF.

The chain employs TRBV5-1 and TRBJ2-2; the match to TRBD1 covers 9 bases. The ends lost 2 bases at V and 3 bases at J; junction bases unmatched: 5. In germline, CDR1 is SGHRS, CDR2 YFSETQ. This CDR3 spans 16 amino acids. CDR3 nucleotides: TGCGCCAGCAGCTTCACGGACAGGGGCGACACCGGGGAGCTGTTTTTT. Its protein is CASSFTDRGDTGELFF.

The gene calls are TRBV13 and TRBJ2-3, with a weak D call TRBD2 (5 bases). Germline CDR1 PRHDT, CDR2 FYEKMQ (reference sequence). Trimming shortened V by 8 bases and J by 2 bases, and 11 bases separated the two germline ends. The CDR3 contains 13 residues. CDR3 in amino acids: CASSTGSTDTQYF. CDR3 coding DNA: TGTGCCAGCTCGACGGGGTCCACAGATACGCAGTATTTT.

V and J are TRBV7-3 and TRBJ2-3; D is ambiguous. Germline V CDR1 and CDR2: SGHTA, FQGTGA. The CDR3 spans 13 residues. Trimming left V 6 bases short and J 5 bases short, with 12 bases between. CDR3 loop: CASREANGDTQYF. CDR3 DNA: TGTGCCAGCAGAGAAGCGAATGGAGATACGCAGTATTTT.

This rearrangement joins TRBV21-1 to TRBJ2-5; the listed D gene, TRBD2, was not tested against the DNA. TRBV21-1 is termed a pseudogene. The CDR3 extends over 15 amino acids. CDR3 sequence: CANRELAGTQETQYF. CDR3 bases: TGTGCCAACCGTGAACTAGCGGGAACTCAAGAGACCCAGTACTTC.

This chain links TRBV10-3 with TRBJ2-7; 7 nucleotides line up with TRBD1. Germline trimming cut 0 bases from V and 1 base from J; bases unmatched to any gene: 0. Germline-derived CDR1 and CDR2 are ENHRY and SYGVKD. The CDR3 is 14 amino acids. The CDR3 reads CAISESTGSYEQYF. Written as DNA, the CDR3 is TGTGCCATCAGTGAGTCGACAGGGTCCTACGAGCAGTACTTC.

The rearrangement joins TRBV27 to TRBJ2-5; TRBD1 matches at 10 bases. The CDR3 spans 18 residues. V gave up 4 bases and J gave up 1 base; unmatched junction bases: 12. CDR1 and CDR2 from the germline V gene are MNHEY and SMNVEV (reference sequence). DNA for the CDR3: TGTGCCAGCAGTTCCCTGACAGGGGGCTTCTCGGGCCAAGAGACCCAGTACTTC. It is translated as CASSSLTGGFSGQETQYF.

This clone came up a few times. The CDR3 bases are TGTGCCACCGACTTAGGTTTTCCCCAGGGGGTCGGTGAAAAACTGTTTTTT. It yields the protein CATDLGFPQGVGEKLFF. V usage is TRBV30 and J usage is TRBJ1-4; 7 nucleotides line up with TRBD1. This CDR3 is 17 amino acids long. Unmatched junction bases numbered 22, after V lost 8 bases and J lost 7 bases. From germline, CDR1 is GTSNPN and CDR2 SVGIG (reference sequence).

The chain couples TRBV5-5 to TRBJ2-1; D is unresolved. In germline, CDR1 is SGHKS, CDR2 YYEKEE (reference sequence). This CDR3 spans 14 amino acids. The V end lost 0 bases, the J end lost 3 bases, and 7 bases lay between the germline ends. DNA for the CDR3: TGTGCCAGCAGCTTGGTTCAGGACTACAATGAGCAGTTCTTC. Its translation: CASSLVQDYNEQFF.

This clone was found a few times. This chain uses TRBV6-6 with TRBJ1-5; TRBD1 matches 11 bases. CDR1 MNHNY and CDR2 SVGAGI come from the germline V gene (reference sequence). The ends lost 2 bases at V and 7 bases at J; junction bases unmatched: 4. The CDR3 covers 15 residues. The CDR3 reads CASSYRDRGDQPQHF. DNA for the CDR3: TGTGCCAGCAGTTACAGGGACAGGGGGGACCAGCCCCAGCATTTT.

This clone has a single count. CDR3 loop: CASSYRRVGEKLFF. In DNA, the CDR3 is TGTGCCAGCAGTTACAGACGGGTTGGTGAAAAACTGTTTTTT. The chain joins TRBV6-5 to TRBJ1-4; no definite D call. CDR1 and CDR2 (germline): MNHEY, SVGAGI. The CDR3 has 14 amino acids. Trimming took 2 bases from V and 7 from J, leaving 11 bases between them.